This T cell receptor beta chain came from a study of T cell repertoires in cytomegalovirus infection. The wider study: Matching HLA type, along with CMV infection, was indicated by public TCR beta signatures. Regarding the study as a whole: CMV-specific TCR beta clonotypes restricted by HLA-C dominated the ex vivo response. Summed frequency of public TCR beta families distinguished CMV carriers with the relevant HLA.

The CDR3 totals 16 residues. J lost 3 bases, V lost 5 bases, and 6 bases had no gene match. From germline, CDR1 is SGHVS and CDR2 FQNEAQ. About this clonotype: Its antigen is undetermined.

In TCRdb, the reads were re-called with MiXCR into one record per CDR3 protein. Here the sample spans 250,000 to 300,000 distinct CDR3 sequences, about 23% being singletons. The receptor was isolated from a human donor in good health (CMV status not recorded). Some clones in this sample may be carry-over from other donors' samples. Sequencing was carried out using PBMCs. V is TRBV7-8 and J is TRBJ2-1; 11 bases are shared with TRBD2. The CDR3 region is CASSPRLAGNYNEQFF. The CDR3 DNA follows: TGTGCCAGCAGCCCGCGACTAGCGGGAAACTACAATGAGCAGTTCTTC. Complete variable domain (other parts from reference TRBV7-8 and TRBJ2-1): GAGVSQSPRYKVAKRGQDVALRCDPISGHVSLFWYQQALGQGPEFLTYFQNEAQLDKSGLPSDRFFAERPEGSVSTLKIQRTQQEDSAVYLCASSPRLAGNYNEQFFGPGTRLTVL.